Each of the 6 T cell receptor beta chains below was sequenced from the same sample in a study of radiotherapy plus CTLA-4 blockade in lung cancer. Assay: immunoSEQ multiplex PCR; the TCRdb copy retains only in-frame clones and omits some. The repertoire includes about 110,000 clones, approximately 80% of them detected once, and 2.5% to 3.5% sits in the top ten. This specimen was peripheral blood, taken from a patient treated with radiotherapy plus ipilimumab. Receptors originate from a human donor with non-small cell lung cancer that progressed on radiotherapy plus ipilimumab. Some clones in this sample may be carry-over from other donors' samples.

The J gene is TRBJ2-3, the V gene TRBV10-2; tentatively, D is TRBD2 (5 bases). The V end was cut by 4 bases, the J end by 2 bases, with 16 bases between. CDR1 and CDR2 from the germline V gene are WSHSY and SAAADI. This CDR3 has 16 residues. Here the CDR3 DNA reads TGCGCCAGCAGTGGTCTCTCCAGACTAACCACAGATACGCAGTATTTT. Translated: CASSGLSRLTTDTQYF.

The chain has TRBV19 and TRBJ1-3; D gene ambiguous. V shed 0 bases and J shed 0 bases, with 6 bases lying between them. CDR3 size: 15 residues. Germline-derived CDR1 and CDR2 are LNHDA and SQIVND (reference sequence). Here the CDR3 reads CASSIEAASGNTIYF. The CDR3 DNA reads as TGTGCCAGTAGTATAGAGGCGGCCTCTGGAAACACCATATATTTT.

The CDR3 here is CASSSGTGSYEQYF. CDR3 nucleotide sequence: TGTGCCAGCAGCTCCGGGACAGGGTCCTACGAGCAGTACTTC. This chain uses TRBV7-9 with TRBJ2-7, with 9 nucleotides matching TRBD1. The germline CDR1 and CDR2 sequences are SEHNR and FQNEAQ (reference sequence). The CDR3 has 14 residues. Trimming took 4 bases from V and 1 from J; bases not matched to a gene: 2.

This chain joins TRBV18 and TRBJ1-1; D uncertain. Germline CDR1 and CDR2: KGHSH and LQKENI. V was pared by 1 base and J by 5 bases, with 5 bases between. CDR3 length: 12 residues. CDR3 DNA sequence: TGTGCCAGCTCACCACGTGAGACTGAAGCTTTCTTT. It specifies CASSPRETEAFF. The full variable domain, with the rest looked up from reference TRBV18 and TRBJ1-1, is NAGVMQNPRHLVRRRGQEARLRCSPMKGHSHVYWYRQLPEEGLKFMVYLQKENIIDESGMPKERFSAEFPKEGPSILRIQQVVRGDSAAYFCASSPRETEAFFGQGTRLTVV.

The rearrangement uses TRBV28 and TRBJ2-3; 12 bases fit TRBD2. Germline V lookup: CDR1 MDHEN, CDR2 SYDVKM. The CDR3 spans 16 residues. The trim removed 6 bases at V and 0 bases at J, leaving 4 bases unmatched. The CDR3 protein is CASRGLAGRSTDTQYF. CDR3 nucleotides: TGTGCCAGCAGAGGACTAGCGGGGAGAAGCACAGATACGCAGTATTTT.

The sample holds one count of this clone. J is TRBJ2-4 and V is TRBV5-1, with 7 bases identical to TRBD1. Unmatched junction bases numbered 8, after V lost 3 bases and J lost 2 bases. Germline values: CDR1 SGHRS, CDR2 YFSETQ. The CDR3 has 16 amino acids. DNA of the CDR3: TGCGCCAGCAGCTCACAACAGGGGTTGTCCAAAAACATTCAGTACTTC. Its protein product is CASSSQQGLSKNIQYF.